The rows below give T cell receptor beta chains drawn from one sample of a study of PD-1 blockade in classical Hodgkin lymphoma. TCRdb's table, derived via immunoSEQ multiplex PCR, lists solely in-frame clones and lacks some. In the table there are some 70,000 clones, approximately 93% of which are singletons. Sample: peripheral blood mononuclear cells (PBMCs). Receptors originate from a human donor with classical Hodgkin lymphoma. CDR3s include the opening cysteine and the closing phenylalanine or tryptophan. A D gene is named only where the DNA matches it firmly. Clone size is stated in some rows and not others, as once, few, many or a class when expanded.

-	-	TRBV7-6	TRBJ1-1	CASSSEKNTEAFF	TGTGCCAGCAGCTCAGAGAAGAACACTGAAGCTTTCTTT
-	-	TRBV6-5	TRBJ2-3	CASRGAAGAPDTQYF	TGTGCCAGCAGGGGGGCTGCGGGAGCTCCAGATACGCAGTATTTT
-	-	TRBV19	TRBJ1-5	CASSMGGVTDQPQHF	TGTGCCAGTAGTATGGGGGGGGTTACTGATCAGCCCCAGCATTTT
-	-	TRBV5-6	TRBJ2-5	CASSLAVQTQYF	TGTGCCAGCAGCTTGGCCGTACAGACCCAGTACTTC
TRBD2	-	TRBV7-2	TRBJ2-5	CASSPTSGRGGETQYF	TGTGCCAGCAGCCCGACTAGCGGGAGGGGAGGAGAGACCCAGTACTTC
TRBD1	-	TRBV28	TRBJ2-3	CASSPVQGWPDTQYF	TGTGCCAGCAGCCCGGTACAGGGGTGGCCAGATACGCAGTATTTT
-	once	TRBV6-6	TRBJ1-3	CASRKEGGKGNTIYF	TGTGCCAGCAGGAAGGAGGGGGGGAAGGGAAACACCATATATTTT
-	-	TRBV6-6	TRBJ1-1	CASIRIMNTEAFF	TGTGCCAGCATAAGGATAATGAACACTGAAGCTTTCTTT
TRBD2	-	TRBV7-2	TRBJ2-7	CASSPTAAGVGEQYF	TGTGCCAGCAGCCCCACCGCAGCGGGAGTTGGGGAGCAGTACTTC
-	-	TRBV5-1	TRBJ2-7	CASSLVMGSSEQYF	TGCGCCAGCAGCTTGGTTATGGGATCGAGCGAGCAGTACTTC
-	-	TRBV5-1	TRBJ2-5	CASSSKHQGQETQYF	TGCGCCAGCAGCTCCAAACACCAGGGTCAGGAGACCCAGTACTTC
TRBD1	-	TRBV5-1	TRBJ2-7	CASSLVGQHYEQYF	TGCGCCAGCAGCTTGGTGGGACAGCACTACGAGCAGTACTTC
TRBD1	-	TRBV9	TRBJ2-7	CASSADRAYEQYF	TGTGCCAGCAGCGCCGACAGGGCCTACGAGCAGTACTTC
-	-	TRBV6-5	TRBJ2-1	CASSGLPRYYNEQFF	TGTGCCAGCAGTGGCTTGCCCCGATACTACAATGAGCAGTTCTTC
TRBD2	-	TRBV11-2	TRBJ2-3	CASSLGLAHSGDTQYF	TGTGCCAGCAGCCTGGGACTAGCCCACTCGGGAGATACGCAGTATTTT
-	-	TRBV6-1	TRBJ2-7	CASSPRESYEQYF	TGTGCCAGCAGTCCGAGGGAATCCTACGAGCAGTACTTC
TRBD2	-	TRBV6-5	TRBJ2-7	CASSTMRGAFYEQYF	TGTGCCAGCAGCACCATGCGGGGGGCGTTTTACGAGCAGTACTTC
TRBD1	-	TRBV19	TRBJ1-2	CASSTPTGNGYTF	TGTGCCAGTAGTACCCCGACAGGGAATGGCTACACCTTC
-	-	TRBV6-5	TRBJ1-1	CASSYSTNRDTEAFF	TGTGCCAGCAGTTACTCGACTAATCGGGACACTGAAGCTTTCTTT
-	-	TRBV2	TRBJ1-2	CASTFSGTHHYGYTF	TGTGCCAGCACTTTTTCCGGGACACACCACTATGGCTACACCTTC
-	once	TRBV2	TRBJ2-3	CASGWGSSTDTQYF	TGTGCCAGCGGTTGGGGCAGTAGCACAGATACGCAGTATTTT
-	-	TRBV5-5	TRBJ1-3	CASSSQLGGRPTIYF	TGTGCCAGCAGCTCTCAACTGGGGGGCCGCCCGACCATATATTTT
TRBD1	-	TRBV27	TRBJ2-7	CASSLRQGFTYEQYF	TGTGCCAGCAGTCTTCGACAGGGTTTTACCTACGAGCAGTACTTC
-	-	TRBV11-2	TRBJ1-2	CASSLIQDHGYTF	TGTGCCAGCAGCTTAATACAGGACCATGGCTACACCTTC
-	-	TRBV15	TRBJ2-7	CATSRDRNEQYF	TGTGCCACCAGCAGAGATCGGAACGAGCAGTACTTC
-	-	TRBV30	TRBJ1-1	CARSGWGTEAFF	TGTGCCCGGTCGGGGTGGGGGACTGAAGCTTTCTTT
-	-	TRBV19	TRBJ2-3	CASSMSGSTDTQYF	TGTGCCAGTAGTATGAGCGGGAGCACAGATACGCAGTATTTT
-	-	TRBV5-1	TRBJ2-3	CASSLGIDYDTQYF	TGCGCCAGCAGCTTGGGGATAGACTATGATACGCAGTATTTT
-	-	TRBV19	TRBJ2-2	CASSVISGVGELFF	TGTGCCAGTAGTGTTATCTCAGGGGTCGGGGAGCTGTTTTTT
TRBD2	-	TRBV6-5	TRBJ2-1	CASSRIAGSYNEQFF	TGTGCCAGCAGCCGAATAGCGGGGTCCTACAATGAGCAGTTCTTC
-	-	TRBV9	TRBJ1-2	CASSVAGGGYTF	TGTGCCAGCAGCGTAGCCGGCGGAGGCTACACCTTC
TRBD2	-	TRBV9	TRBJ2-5	CASSVGTSGGIQETQYF	TGTGCCAGCAGCGTAGGGACTAGCGGGGGCATCCAAGAGACCCAGTACTTC
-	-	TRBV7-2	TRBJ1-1	CASSLASGGPEAFF	TGTGCCAGCAGCTTAGCGTCTGGTGGGCCTGAAGCTTTCTTT
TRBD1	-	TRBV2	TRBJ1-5	CASSGQGVRQPQHF	TGTGCCAGCAGTGGACAGGGGGTGCGCCAGCCCCAGCATTTT
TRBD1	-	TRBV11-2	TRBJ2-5	CASSRGQGLSETQYF	TGTGCCAGCAGCCGGGGACAGGGCCTCTCGGAGACCCAGTACTTC
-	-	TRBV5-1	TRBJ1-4	CASSLGSTADKLFF	TGCGCCAGCAGCTTGGGCAGTACTGCTGACAAACTGTTTTTT
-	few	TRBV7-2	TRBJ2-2	CASSLGANTGELFF	TGTGCCAGCAGCTTAGGGGCGAACACCGGGGAGCTGTTTTTT
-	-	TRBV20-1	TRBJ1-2	CSYHGGNGYTF	TGCTCGTATCACGGGGGGAATGGCTACACCTTC
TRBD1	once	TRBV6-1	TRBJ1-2	CASTSGDRDYGYTF	TGTGCCAGCACCAGTGGGGACAGGGACTATGGCTACACCTTC
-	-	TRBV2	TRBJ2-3	CASSGPFMGGTDTQYF	TGTGCCAGCAGTGGCCCTTTTATGGGGGGAACAGATACGCAGTATTTT
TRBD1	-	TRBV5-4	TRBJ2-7	CASSPYPPGQANYEQYF	TGTGCCAGCAGCCCCTACCCCCCGGGACAGGCAAACTACGAGCAGTACTTC